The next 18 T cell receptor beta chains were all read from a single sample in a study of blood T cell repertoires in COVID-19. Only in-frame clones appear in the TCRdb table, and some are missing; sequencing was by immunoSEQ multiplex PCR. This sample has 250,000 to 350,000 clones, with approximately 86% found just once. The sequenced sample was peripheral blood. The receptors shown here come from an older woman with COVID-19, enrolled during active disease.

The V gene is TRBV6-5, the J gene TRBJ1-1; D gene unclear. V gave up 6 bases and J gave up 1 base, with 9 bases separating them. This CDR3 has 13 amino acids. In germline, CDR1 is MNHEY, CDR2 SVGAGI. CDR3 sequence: CASRIRGNTEAFF. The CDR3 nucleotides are TGTGCCAGCAGGATCCGGGGGAACACTGAAGCTTTCTTT.

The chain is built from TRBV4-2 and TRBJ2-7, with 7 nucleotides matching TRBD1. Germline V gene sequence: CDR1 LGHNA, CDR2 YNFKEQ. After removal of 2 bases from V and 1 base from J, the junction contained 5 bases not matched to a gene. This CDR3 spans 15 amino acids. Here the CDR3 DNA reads TGTGCCAGCAGCCAACCCGGGACAGAATCCTACGAGCAGTACTTC. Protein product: CASSQPGTESYEQYF.

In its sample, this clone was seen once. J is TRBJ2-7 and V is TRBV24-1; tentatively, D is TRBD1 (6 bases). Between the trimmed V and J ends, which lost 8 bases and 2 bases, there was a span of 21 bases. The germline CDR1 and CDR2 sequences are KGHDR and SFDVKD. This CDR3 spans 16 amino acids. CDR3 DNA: TGTGCCACCATAGTTCGGACAGTACCACTGCCCTACGAGCAGTACTTC. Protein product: CATIVRTVPLPYEQYF.

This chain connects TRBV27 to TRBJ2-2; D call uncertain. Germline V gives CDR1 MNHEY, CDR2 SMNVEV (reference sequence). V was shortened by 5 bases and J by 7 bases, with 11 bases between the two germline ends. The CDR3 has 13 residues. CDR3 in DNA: TGTGCCAGCAGTCCGAACCGGGTCGGGGAGCTGTTTTTT. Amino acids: CASSPNRVGELFF.

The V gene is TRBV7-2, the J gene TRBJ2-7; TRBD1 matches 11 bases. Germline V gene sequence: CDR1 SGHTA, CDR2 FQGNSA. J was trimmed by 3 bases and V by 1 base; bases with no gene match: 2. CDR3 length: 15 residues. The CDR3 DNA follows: TGTGCCAGCAGCTTAGGCGGGACAGGGGGCTACGAGCAGTACTTC. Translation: CASSLGGTGGYEQYF.

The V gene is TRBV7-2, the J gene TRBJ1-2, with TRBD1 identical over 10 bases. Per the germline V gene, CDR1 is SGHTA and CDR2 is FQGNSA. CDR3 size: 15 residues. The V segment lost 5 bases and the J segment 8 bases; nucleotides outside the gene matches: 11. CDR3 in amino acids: CASSPNRDRGGGYTF. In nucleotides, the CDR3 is TGTGCCAGCAGCCCGAACCGGGACAGGGGAGGCGGCTACACCTTC. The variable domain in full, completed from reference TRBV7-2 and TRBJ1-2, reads GAGVSQSPSNKVTEKGKDVELRCDPISGHTALYWYRQSLGQGLEFLIYFQGNSAPDKSGLPSDRFSAERTGGSVSTLTIQRTQQEDSAVYLCASSPNRDRGGGYTFGSGTRLTVV.

The CDR3 sequence: CASSFRRMSTDTQYF. DNA of the CDR3: TGCGCCAGCAGCTTCCGGAGGATGAGCACAGATACGCAGTATTTT. This sequence joins TRBV5-1 and TRBJ2-3; TRBD2 might be the D (5 bases). The germline CDR1 and CDR2 sequences are SGHRS and YFSETQ. Deletions cut 2 bases from V and 0 bases from J, with 10 bases between. This CDR3 has 15 residues. The whole variable domain, filled in from reference TRBV5-1 and TRBJ2-3, reads KAGVTQTPRYLIKTRGQQVTLSCSPISGHRSVSWYQQTPGQGLQFLFEYFSETQRNKGNFPGRFSGRQFSNSRSEMNVSTLELGDSALYLCASSFRRMSTDTQYFGPGTRLTVL.

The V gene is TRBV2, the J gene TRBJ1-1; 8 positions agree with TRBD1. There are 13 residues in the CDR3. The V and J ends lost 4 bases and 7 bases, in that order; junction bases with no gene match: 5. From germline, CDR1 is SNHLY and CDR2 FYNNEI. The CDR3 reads CASSARGLNEAFF. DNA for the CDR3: TGTGCCAGCAGTGCCAGGGGGCTTAATGAAGCTTTCTTT.

The CDR3 region is CASSYSLGAGSPLHF. In nucleotides, the CDR3 is TGTGCCAGCAGTTACTCGCTAGGGGCTGGGTCACCCCTCCACTTT. The chain recombines TRBV6-5 with TRBJ1-6, with D possibly TRBD1 on 5 matching bases. This CDR3 is 15 amino acids long. V was shortened by 0 bases and J by 10 bases, with 13 bases between the two germline ends. Germline V gives CDR1 MNHEY, CDR2 SVGAGI.

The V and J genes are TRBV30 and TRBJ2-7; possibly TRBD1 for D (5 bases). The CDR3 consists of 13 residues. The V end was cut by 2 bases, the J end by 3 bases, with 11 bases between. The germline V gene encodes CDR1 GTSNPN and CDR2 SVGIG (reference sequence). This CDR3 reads CAWSITGVYEQYF. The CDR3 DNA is TGTGCCTGGAGTATCACAGGAGTCTACGAGCAGTACTTC. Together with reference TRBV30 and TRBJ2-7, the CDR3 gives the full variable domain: SQTIHQWPATLVQPVGSPLSLECTVEGTSNPNLYWYRQAAGRGLQLLFYSVGIGQISSEVPQNLSASRPQDRQFILSSKKLLLSDSGFYLCAWSITGVYEQYFGPGTRLTVT.

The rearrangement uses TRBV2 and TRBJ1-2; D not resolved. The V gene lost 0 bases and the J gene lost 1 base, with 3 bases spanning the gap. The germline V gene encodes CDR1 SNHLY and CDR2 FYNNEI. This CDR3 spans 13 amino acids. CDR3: CASSEAVNYGYTF. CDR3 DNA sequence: TGTGCCAGCAGTGAAGCCGTTAACTATGGCTACACCTTC.

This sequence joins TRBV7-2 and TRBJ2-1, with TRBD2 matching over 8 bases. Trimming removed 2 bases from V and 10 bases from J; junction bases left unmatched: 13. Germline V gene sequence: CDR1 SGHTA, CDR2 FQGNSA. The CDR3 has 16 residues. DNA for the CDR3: TGTGCCAGCAGCTTATTTTTGGGTCGGGGGGGCGGAGAGCAGTTCTTC. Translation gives CASSLFLGRGGGEQFF.

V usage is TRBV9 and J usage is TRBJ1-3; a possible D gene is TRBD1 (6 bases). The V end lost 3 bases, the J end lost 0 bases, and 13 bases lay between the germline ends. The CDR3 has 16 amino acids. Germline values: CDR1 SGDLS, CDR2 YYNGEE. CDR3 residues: CASSETTGSSGNTIYF. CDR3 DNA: TGTGCCAGCAGCGAGACTACAGGGAGCTCTGGAAACACCATATATTTT.

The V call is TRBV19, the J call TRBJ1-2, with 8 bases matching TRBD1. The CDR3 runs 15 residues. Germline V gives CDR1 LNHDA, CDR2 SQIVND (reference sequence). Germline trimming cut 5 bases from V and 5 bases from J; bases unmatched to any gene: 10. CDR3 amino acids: CASSPDRGVAYGYTF. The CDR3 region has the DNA TGTGCCAGTAGTCCCGACAGGGGTGTAGCTTATGGCTACACCTTC.

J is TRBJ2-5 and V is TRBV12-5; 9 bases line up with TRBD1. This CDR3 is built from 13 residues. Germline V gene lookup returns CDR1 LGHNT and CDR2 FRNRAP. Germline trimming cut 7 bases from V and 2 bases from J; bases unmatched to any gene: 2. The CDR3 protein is CASVGTGQETQYF. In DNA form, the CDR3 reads TGTGCTAGTGTCGGGACAGGGCAAGAGACCCAGTACTTC. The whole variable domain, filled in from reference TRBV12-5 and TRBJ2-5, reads DARVTQTPRHKVTEMGQEVTMRCQPILGHNTVFWYRQTMMQGLELLAYFRNRAPLDDSGMPKDRFSAEMPDATLATLKIQPSEPRDSAVYFCASVGTGQETQYFGPGTRLLVL.

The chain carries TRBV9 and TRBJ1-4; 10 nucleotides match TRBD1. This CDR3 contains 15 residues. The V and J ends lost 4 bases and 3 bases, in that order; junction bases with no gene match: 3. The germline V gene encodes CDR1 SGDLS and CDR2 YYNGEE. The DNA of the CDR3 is TGTGCCAGCAGCTTCGGGACAGGGGCTAATGAAAAACTGTTTTTT. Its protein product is CASSFGTGANEKLFF.

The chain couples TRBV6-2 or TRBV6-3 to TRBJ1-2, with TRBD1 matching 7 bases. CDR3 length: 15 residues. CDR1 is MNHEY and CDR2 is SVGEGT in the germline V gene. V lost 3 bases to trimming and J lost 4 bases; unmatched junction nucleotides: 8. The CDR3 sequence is CASSYEGGRVYGYTF. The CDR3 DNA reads TGTGCCAGCAGTTATGAAGGGGGCCGAGTCTATGGCTACACCTTC.

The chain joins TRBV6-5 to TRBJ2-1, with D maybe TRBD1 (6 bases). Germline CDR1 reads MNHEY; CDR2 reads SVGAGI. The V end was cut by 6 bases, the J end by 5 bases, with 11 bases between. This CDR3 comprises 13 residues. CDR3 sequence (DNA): TGTGCCAGCAGCTTACAGGGTGACAATGAGCAGTTCTTC. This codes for CASSLQGDNEQFF.